This T cell receptor beta chain was documented in a study of shared clonotypes between healthy human individuals. Study observations and caveats: With few donors, the genetic and exposure-history diversity represented was limited.

The CDR3 is 16 amino acids. From germline, CDR1 is SGDLS and CDR2 YYNGEE. V was pared by 3 bases and J by 5 bases, with 10 bases of the junction left unmatched. A remark on this clone: Its specificity is unknown.

In the study's own analysis: ImmunoSEQ junction-only sequences lacked quality scores, so their filtering differed. Generated by immunoSEQ multiplex PCR, the TCRdb table keeps only in-frame clones and is missing some. For V, J and clone size, that table is used; D and trimming come from the DNA. The profile shows a few million clones, roughly 93% of them singletons. The naive CD8 population came from CD45RO-negative cells selected for CCR7, without terminally differentiated effector memory CD45RA+ cells. Donors had no recently reported acute infections or vaccinations and were HIV-negative. Every contributor of samples was a Caucasian grown-up residing in Nashville, Tennessee.

The chain recombines TRBV9 with TRBJ2-7; 11 bases are a match to TRBD1. Sequenced: naive CD8+ T cells from PBMCs. The clonotype comes from a man aged 18 to 30 in good health. Some clones in this sample may be carry-over from other donors' samples. The CDR3 DNA sequence: TGTGCCAGCAGCGGGCCAGGACAGGGGGCCTTTCACGAGCAGTACTTC. It is translated as CASSGPGQGAFHEQYF.